A single sample gave rise to the 13 T cell receptor beta chains below, sequenced in a study of human T cells and chemical hapten exposure. Unfractionated whole blood yielded the extracted total RNA. In the library, unique molecular identifiers were attached to individual cDNA molecules. Via MiXCR, TCRdb re-called the reads, giving one row per CDR3 protein. The sample consists of about 120,000 distinct CDR3 sequences, more than 8.5% of them appearing once. The sample consisted of whole blood. These receptor sequences come from a human donor in good health. Some clones in this sample may be carry-over from other donors' samples.

This clonotype came up a few times. DNA of the CDR3: TGTGCCAGTAGTATCGTGGAACTAAATGAAAAACTGTTTTTT. Protein: CASSIVELNEKLFF. V usage is TRBV19 and J usage is TRBJ1-4; no firm D call. The CDR3 has 14 residues. Trimming cost V 3 bases and J 5 bases, with 10 bases left between them. Germline V gene sequence: CDR1 LNHDA, CDR2 SQIVND (reference sequence).

This clonotype was observed at least ten times. The V and J genes are TRBV7-2 and TRBJ2-7; TRBD1 matches 7 bases. The CDR3 has 15 residues. The germline gives CDR1 SGHTA, CDR2 FQGNSA. J gave up 0 bases and V 1 base, and 3 bases lay outside the gene matches. CDR3 sequence: CASSLDRGSSYEQYF. CDR3 bases: TGTGCCAGCAGCTTAGACAGGGGTAGCTCCTACGAGCAGTACTTC.

This clonotype was recorded at least ten times. This sequence joins TRBV4-1 and TRBJ1-6, with D possibly matching TRBD1 (6 bases). This CDR3 comprises 18 residues. V lost 0 bases to trimming and J lost 8 bases, with 20 bases between them. CDR1 is MGHRA and CDR2 is YSYEKL in the germline V gene. DNA for the CDR3: TGCGCCAGCAGCCAAGAGGGGGCTCGTCCCCCGAAGTATTCACCCCTCCACTTT. It translates to CASSQEGARPPKYSPLHF.

The chain is built from TRBV20-1 and TRBJ2-7; 9 bases match TRBD2. Germline V gene data show CDR1 as DFQATT and CDR2 as SNEGSKA (reference sequence). The CDR3 runs 12 residues. V trimming: 7 bases; J trimming: 5 bases; junction bases outside the gene matches: 6. CDR3 loop: CSGRRGRDEQYF. The CDR3 DNA is TGCAGTGGCCGCCGCGGGAGGGACGAGCAGTACTTC.

The V call is TRBV19, the J call TRBJ1-2, with D uncertain. The CDR3 has 15 amino acids. With 3 bases removed from V and 4 bases from J, the gap between germline ends came to 15 bases. In germline, CDR1 is LNHDA, CDR2 SQIVND (reference sequence). This CDR3 reads CASSMGSRNGYGYTF. DNA for the CDR3: TGTGCCAGTAGTATGGGGTCCAGGAACGGCTATGGCTACACCTTC. Based on the CDR3 plus reference TRBV19 and TRBJ1-2, the full variable domain is DGGITQSPKYLFRKEGQNVTLSCEQNLNHDAMYWYRQDPGQGLRLIYYSQIVNDFQKGDIAEGYSVSREKKESFPLTVTSAQKNPTAFYLCASSMGSRNGYGYTFGSGTRLTVV.

This clonotype has at least ten counts. This chain uses TRBV6-5 with TRBJ2-1, with 7 bases aligning to TRBD2. CDR1 MNHEY and CDR2 SVGAGI come from the germline V gene. This CDR3 is built from 14 residues. V lost 8 bases, J lost 1 base, and 5 bases stayed unmatched. Written as DNA, the CDR3 is TGTGCCAGCGGCGGGAGAGGGTCCTACAATGAGCAGTTCTTC. It yields the protein CASGGRGSYNEQFF.

This clonotype was observed many times. The V and J genes are TRBV7-2 and TRBJ2-7; 13 bases align to TRBD2. V shed 5 bases and J 3 bases; nucleotides not matched to a gene: 4. The CDR3 covers 15 residues. In germline, CDR1 is SGHTA, CDR2 FQGNSA. CDR3 residues: CASSALAGGYYEQYF. The CDR3 bases are TGTGCCAGCAGCGCACTAGCGGGAGGGTACTACGAGCAGTACTTC.

This clonotype was recorded many times. This chain joins TRBV20-1 and TRBJ1-2; 8 bases line up with TRBD1. This CDR3 has 12 residues. With V trimmed by 3 bases and J by 5 bases, 2 bases remained unmatched. Germline V gives CDR1 DFQATT, CDR2 SNEGSKA (reference sequence). For the CDR3, the DNA is TGCAGTGCTAGGGACAGGGATTATGGCTACACCTTC. It translates to CSARDRDYGYTF.

This clonotype has more than one count but fewer than ten. The V and J genes are TRBV4-1 and TRBJ2-7; 9 nucleotides align to TRBD2. This CDR3 comprises 16 residues. With 4 bases clipped from V and 5 bases from J, the junction kept 12 bases outside the gene matches. CDR1 and CDR2 from the germline V gene are MGHRA and YSYEKL. The CDR3 bases are TGCGCCAGCAGCCCCCGAATGGCGGGAGGGGGAGACGAGCAGTACTTC. Translation: CASSPRMAGGGDEQYF.

The chain is built from TRBV6-1 and TRBJ2-1; 14 bases match TRBD2. Germline CDR1 and CDR2: MNHNS and SASEGT. The CDR3 is made up of 14 amino acids. V lost 6 bases, J lost 9 bases, and 4 bases stayed unmatched. The CDR3 nucleotides read TGTGCCAGCAGACCGGGACTAGCGGGAGTTGAGCAGTTCTTC. Protein: CASRPGLAGVEQFF.

The V and J genes are TRBV12-3 or TRBV12-4 and TRBJ2-1, with D possibly being TRBD2 (5 bases). V was shortened by 6 bases and J by 0 bases, with 12 bases between the two germline ends. This CDR3 has 15 amino acids. CDR3 sequence: CASRPSGSSYNEQFF. In DNA, the CDR3 is TGTGCCAGCAGGCCCTCGGGGAGCTCCTACAATGAGCAGTTCTTC.

In this sample, this clonotype turned up once. This may come from a read error, since a much larger clone is one base off. The conserved closing phenylalanine or tryptophan is absent in this CDR3, likely reflecting a read error. The rearrangement joins TRBV18 to TRBJ1-1; D unclear. Trimming stripped 4 bases from V and 0 bases from J, with 9 bases between. The CDR3 is 14 amino acids. The germline CDR1 and CDR2 sequences are KGHSH and LQKENI. CDR3 nucleotides: TGTGCCAGCTCACAGGAGGCCCTGAACACTGAAGCTTTCTCT. Amino acid sequence: CASSQEALNTEAFS.

This clonotype appeared a few times. This rearrangement joins TRBV5-1 to TRBJ1-1, with D possibly TRBD1 on 5 matching bases. The germline CDR1 and CDR2 sequences are SGHRS and YFSETQ. This CDR3 has 13 residues. Trimming removed 2 bases at V and 7 bases at J, with 12 bases between. The CDR3 bases are TGCGCCAGCAGCTTTGGGGGGAGCGGTGAAGCTTTCTTT. This encodes CASSFGGSGEAFF.